The 14 T cell receptor beta chains reported below all come from one sample, sequenced in a study of siplizumab effects on memory and regulatory T cells. TCRdb's copy holds only in-frame clones and misses some; the assay was immunoSEQ multiplex PCR. This repertoire shows around 95,000 clones, about 94% found once; its top ten account for 1% to 1.5%. Input material: non-Treg CD4+ T cells sorted from blood. The receptor source for this set is a human donor in good health.

This clone was seen a handful of times. This chain joins TRBV28 and TRBJ1-2, with a tentative D call TRBD1 (6 bases). Trimming took 6 bases from V and 12 from J, leaving 20 bases between them. The germline CDR1 and CDR2 sequences are MDHEN and SYDVKM. CDR3 length equals 13 residues. CDR3 DNA: TGTGCCAGCAGGGAAACAGCACTTAGGGGGGACACCTTC. Protein product: CASRETALRGDTF.

The chain has TRBV19 and TRBJ1-1, with D perhaps matching TRBD1 (6 bases). Germline V CDR1 and CDR2: LNHDA, SQIVND (reference sequence). The CDR3 sequence is 14 residues long. The V gene lost 6 bases and the J gene lost 3 bases, with 14 bases spanning the gap. The CDR3 spells CASRTQGEYTEAFF. The CDR3 DNA sequence: TGTGCCAGTAGGACACAGGGTGAGTACACTGAAGCTTTCTTT.

The chain links TRBV11-2 to TRBJ1-1; D gene ambiguous. The CDR3 is 14 amino acids. Germline values: CDR1 SGHAT, CDR2 FQNNGV. V lost 5 bases and J 0 bases, leaving 10 bases between the germline ends. The CDR3, as DNA: TGTGCCAGCAGCCTGCTGGGGATGAACACTGAAGCTTTCTTT. It yields the protein CASSLLGMNTEAFF.

The chain couples TRBV7-3 to TRBJ2-5; 11 nucleotides line up with TRBD2. CDR3 size: 14 residues. Looked up from germline, CDR1 is SGHTA and CDR2 is FQGTGA. V lost 8 bases to trimming and J lost 7 bases; unmatched junction nucleotides: 9. The CDR3 here is CASSDPGTSGTQYF. The CDR3 DNA is TGTGCCAGCTCCGATCCCGGGACTAGCGGGACCCAGTACTTC.

In nucleotides, the CDR3 is TGTGCCAGTAGTCCCGGCAGAGCAGGACTAGGACTGTACAATGAGCAGTTCTTC. This gives the protein CASSPGRAGLGLYNEQFF. V usage is TRBV19 and J usage is TRBJ2-1, with TRBD2 matching 7 bases. Germline CDR1 and CDR2: LNHDA and SQIVND (reference sequence). The CDR3 extends over 18 amino acids. J was trimmed by 4 bases and V by 5 bases; bases with no gene match: 17.

The chain has TRBV5-1 and TRBJ2-7, with TRBD2 identical over 10 bases. Losses at the gene ends were 0 bases for V and 2 bases for J; bases not matched to a gene: 14. There are 19 residues in the CDR3. In germline, CDR1 is SGHRS, CDR2 YFSETQ. Written as DNA, the CDR3 is TGCGCCAGCAGCTTGGGACTAGCGGGTGGCAGCATATTAACCTACGAGCAGTACTTC. It translates to CASSLGLAGGSILTYEQYF.

This clone was detected only once. V and J are TRBV6-5 and TRBJ2-7; the match to TRBD1 covers 7 bases. CDR3 size: 15 residues. Germline CDR1 is MNHEY and CDR2 is SVGAGI. Trimming at V came to 0 bases and at J to 2 bases, leaving 4 bases not matched to a gene. CDR3 sequence reads: CASSYSRTGTYEQYF. CDR3 nucleotide sequence: TGTGCCAGCAGTTACTCTAGGACAGGAACCTACGAGCAGTACTTC.

The chain couples TRBV29-1 to TRBJ1-1, with no clear D. This CDR3 region has 15 residues. CDR1 is SQVTM, CDR2 ANQGSEA, per germline. V was pared by 4 bases and J by 5 bases, with 20 bases between. In DNA form, the CDR3 reads TGCAGCGTTGGGCTGGTCCGAAGGGTGCGGACTGAAGCTTTCTTT. As protein: CSVGLVRRVRTEAFF.

The chain is built from TRBV25-1 and TRBJ1-4; D call uncertain. The length of the CDR3 is 13 residues. Germline V gives CDR1 MGHDK, CDR2 SYGVNS. V was cut by 4 bases and J by 0 bases, with 3 bases left in between. In DNA, the CDR3 is TGTGCCAGCAGTGCTTCAACTAATGAAAAACTGTTTTTT. It specifies CASSASTNEKLFF.

The chain joins TRBV25-1 to TRBJ1-5, with 9 positions matching TRBD1. Germline V gene lookup returns CDR1 MGHDK and CDR2 SYGVNS. The trim removed 4 bases at V and 3 bases at J, leaving 4 bases unmatched. CDR3 length: 15 amino acids. DNA of the CDR3: TGTGCCAGCAGTGGAACAGGGGGCTTCAATCAGCCCCAGCATTTT. This sequence encodes CASSGTGGFNQPQHF. Variable domain in full (rest from reference TRBV25-1 and TRBJ1-5): EADIYQTPRYLVIGTGKKITLECSQTMGHDKMYWYQQDPGMELHLIHYSYGVNSTEKGDLSSESTVSRIRTEHFPLTLESARPSHTSQYLCASSGTGGFNQPQHFGDGTRLSIL.

The chain combines TRBV19 with TRBJ1-4; D is possibly TRBD1 (5 bases). V was trimmed by 5 bases and J by 0 bases, leaving 16 bases between them. The CDR3 length is 17 residues. Germline V gene data show CDR1 as LNHDA and CDR2 as SQIVND (reference sequence). CDR3 sequence reads: CASSRRQHLATNEKLFF. The DNA for the CDR3 is TGTGCCAGTAGTCGTCGACAGCACCTCGCAACTAATGAAAAACTGTTTTTT.

The chain uses TRBV7-9 and TRBJ1-2; 10 bases line up with TRBD1. CDR3 length: 13 amino acids. From germline, CDR1 is SEHNR and CDR2 FQNEAQ (reference sequence). The V and J ends lost 7 bases and 6 bases, in that order; junction bases with no gene match: 5. This chain's CDR3 is CASIPTGGNGYTF. CDR3 in DNA: TGTGCCAGCATCCCGACAGGGGGCAATGGCTACACCTTC.

This chain links TRBV7-2 with TRBJ2-7, with 9 bases identical to TRBD1. CDR3 length: 14 amino acids. Losses at the gene ends were 4 bases for V and 6 bases for J; bases not matched to a gene: 7. Germline-derived CDR1 and CDR2 are SGHTA and FQGNSA. In DNA form, the CDR3 reads TGTGCCAGCAGCTCGGGACAGGGCATTCTCGAGCAGTACTTC. Translated: CASSSGQGILEQYF. Combining the CDR3 with reference TRBV7-2 and TRBJ2-7 gives the whole variable domain GAGVSQSPSNKVTEKGKDVELRCDPISGHTALYWYRQSLGQGLEFLIYFQGNSAPDKSGLPSDRFSAERTGGSVSTLTIQRTQQEDSAVYLCASSSGQGILEQYFGPGTRLTVT.

This sequence joins TRBV5-1 and TRBJ2-2; no clear D. CDR1 and CDR2 (germline): SGHRS, YFSETQ. V shed 3 bases and J shed 2 bases, with 14 bases lying between them. The CDR3 length is 16 residues. In DNA form, the CDR3 reads TGCGCCAGCAGCTCCGTATGGCAGACCAACACCGGGGAGCTGTTTTTT. Its protein is CASSSVWQTNTGELFF.